The 6 T cell receptor beta chains in this list originate from one sample, sequenced in a study of response to subunit inactivated influenza vaccine (dated by TCRdb to 2016 to 2019). Library preparation employed RT-PCR. TCRdb lists the instrument as Illumina HiSeq 2500. The public sequencing data were trimmed at Q25 with fastp and processed into clonotypes with MiXCR by TCRdb, which kept only in-frame beta chains. Rows merge per CDR3 protein into single entries with the most common DNA and genes. In all, the sample holds some 570,000 distinct CDR3 sequences, and approximately 11% of those were seen once. The ten largest clones add up to approximately 11% of the sample. The sample also formed part of further work on T cells expressing NK-cell markers. As described in the second report: 5'RACE template switching, by which a universal primer site and unique molecular identifiers were added, was used to make TCR beta cDNA libraries.

The specimen comprised PBMCs from blood, sampled on the day of vaccination. These receptors all stem from a man in his fifties or sixties who received an inactivated influenza vaccine. Donor details come from another sample of the same person, matched by shared clones.

The chain joins TRBV5-1 to TRBJ1-2; D not certain. This CDR3 is 14 amino acids long. CDR1 is SGHRS, CDR2 YFSETQ, per germline. Trimming took off 4 bases at V and 1 base at J, with 11 bases between the two ends. For the CDR3, the DNA is TGCGCCAGCAGCCCAGGACGGATTAACTATGGCTACACCTTC. Translating gives CASSPGRINYGYTF.

This clonotype was counted only a few times. V is TRBV12-3 or TRBV12-4 and J is TRBJ2-4; no reliable D call. CDR3 size: 16 residues. Trimming left V 6 bases short and J 0 bases short, with 15 bases between. This CDR3 reads CASSPQRAVAKNIQYF. Written as DNA, the CDR3 is TGTGCCAGCAGCCCTCAGAGAGCTGTAGCCAAAAACATTCAGTACTTC.

The sample holds a few counts of this clonotype. The V call is TRBV7-6, the J call TRBJ2-3; 9 bases fit TRBD2. Per the germline V gene, CDR1 is SGHVS and CDR2 is FNYEAQ. The CDR3 totals 16 residues. Trimming removed 5 bases from V and 0 bases from J; junction bases left unmatched: 6. This CDR3 is CASSVRLADSTDTQYF. CDR3 nucleotides: TGTGCCAGCAGCGTAAGACTAGCGGATAGCACAGATACGCAGTATTTT.

The V call is TRBV10-3, the J call TRBJ1-2; 10 positions agree with TRBD1. The CDR3 totals 15 residues. V was clipped by 3 bases and J by 2 bases; unmatched bases: 3. In germline, CDR1 is ENHRY, CDR2 SYGVKD. CDR3 DNA sequence: TGTGCCATCAGTGAAAGGACAGGGGGAAACTATGGCTACACCTTC. The encoded protein is CAISERTGGNYGYTF.

About this clonotype: A much bigger clone sits one base away, suggesting this may be a read error. The V and J genes are TRBV5-1 and TRBJ2-2; no clear D gene. Germline values: CDR1 SGHRS, CDR2 YFSETQ. The CDR3 is 16 amino acids. V was trimmed by 0 bases and J by 3 bases, leaving 12 bases between them. The chain's CDR3 is CASSLESLSDTGELFF. CDR3 DNA sequence: TGCGCCAGCAGCTTGGAAAGTCTCTCGGACACCGGGGAGCTGTTTTTT.

This clonotype was observed at least ten times. The CDR3 bases are TGTGCCAGCAGCTTAAGGGGGGCTTACAATGAGCAGTTCTTC. It yields the protein CASSLRGAYNEQFF. The chain links TRBV7-8 to TRBJ2-1; D might be TRBD1 or TRBD2, each matching 6 bases. The germline V gene encodes CDR1 SGHVS and CDR2 FQNEAQ. The CDR3 runs to 14 residues. V gave up 2 bases and J gave up 4 bases, with 9 bases separating them.